Below, 20 T cell receptor beta chains from the same sample are listed, as sequenced in a study of CD8+CD57+ T cells in acquired aplastic anemia. Researchers used genomic DNA as the template to profile TCR beta VDJ and CDR3. TCRdb reanalysed the reads using MiXCR and keeps one entry per CDR3 protein. The sample gives about half a million distinct CDR3 sequences, around 32% of which show up once; roughly 0.89% is in the top ten. Patients chosen for sequencing had CD8+CD57+ cells that had expanded, as shown by flow cytometry. Sequencing was done on a sample of sorted CD4+, CD8+, or CD8+CD57+ T cells (not recorded which) from PBMCs. Source of these receptors: a human donor with aplastic anemia.

The V and J genes are TRBV10-1 and TRBJ2-3, with 8 bases that match TRBD2. The CDR3 runs to 16 residues. V lost 4 bases and J lost 3; bases outside the gene matches: 9. Germline values: CDR1 WNHNN, CDR2 SYGVQD (reference sequence). This CDR3 reads CASSAKNGGVTDTQYF. CDR3 DNA: TGCGCCAGCAGTGCAAAAAACGGGGGGGTTACAGATACGCAGTATTTT.

This clonotype has ten or more counts. V is TRBV20-1 and J is TRBJ1-5; maybe TRBD1 (6 bases). The CDR3 is 15 residues long. Trimming took off 2 bases at V and 3 bases at J, with 14 bases between the two ends. The germline V gene encodes CDR1 DFQATT and CDR2 SNEGSKA (reference sequence). The CDR3 protein is CSARIPGQSNQPQHF. The CDR3 bases are TGCAGTGCTAGAATCCCGGGACAATCCAATCAGCCCCAGCATTTT.

V usage is TRBV2 and J usage is TRBJ1-1, with D hard to call. Germline V CDR1 and CDR2: SNHLY, FYNNEI. V was trimmed by 7 bases and J by 8 bases, leaving 17 bases between them. The CDR3 is made up of 13 amino acids. The CDR3 loop is CASTGSLGEEAFF. CDR3 DNA sequence: TGTGCCAGCACAGGATCCTTGGGAGAAGAAGCTTTCTTT.

This clonotype was counted at least ten times. The chain is built from TRBV2 and TRBJ2-3, with D possibly TRBD2 on 5 matching bases. Per germline, CDR1 SNHLY and CDR2 FYNNEI. The CDR3 has 13 residues. The V and J ends lost 6 bases and 3 bases respectively, with 10 bases between them. In DNA, the CDR3 is TGTGCCAGCAGCCAGCGGTGGACAGATACGCAGTATTTT. The encoded protein is CASSQRWTDTQYF.

This clonotype showed up many times. This sequence joins TRBV19 and TRBJ1-3; 8 positions agree with TRBD1. The CDR3 covers 14 residues. Germline CDR1 is LNHDA and CDR2 is SQIVND (reference sequence). The junction had 7 bases not matched to a gene; V was cut back by 10 bases and J by 2 bases. CDR3 protein: CAIGDRGTGNTIYF. The CDR3 nucleotides are TGTGCCATAGGTGACAGGGGCACTGGAAACACCATATATTTT.

This clonotype occurred once. The chain uses TRBV7-3 and TRBJ2-1, with a weak D call TRBD1 (5 bases). Germline V gene data show CDR1 as SGHTA and CDR2 as FQGTGA. The CDR3 covers 13 residues. V lost 2 bases to trimming and J lost 9 bases, with 11 bases between them. The CDR3 sequence: CASSLQGYGEQFF. CDR3 DNA sequence: TGTGCCAGCAGCTTACAGGGTTACGGTGAGCAGTTCTTC.

The rearrangement uses TRBV14 and TRBJ2-1; 7 bases are shared with TRBD2. This CDR3 is 15 amino acids long. Germline CDR1 is SGHDN and CDR2 is FVKESK. J was trimmed by 1 base and V by 6 bases; bases with no gene match: 6. Here the CDR3 reads CASREGRASYNEQFF. The CDR3 bases are TGTGCCAGCAGGGAGGGGAGGGCGTCCTACAATGAGCAGTTCTTC. Combining the CDR3 with reference TRBV14 and TRBJ2-1 gives the whole variable domain EAGVTQFPSHSVIEKGQTVTLRCDPISGHDNLYWYRRVMGKEIKFLLHFVKESKQDESGMPNNRFLAERTGGTYSTLKVQPAELEDSGVYFCASREGRASYNEQFFGPGTRLTVL.

The gene calls are TRBV12-3 or TRBV12-4 and TRBJ2-1; weak D call: TRBD1 (6 bases). CDR3 size: 16 residues. Trimming took 4 bases from V and 1 from J, leaving 14 bases between them. The CDR3 nucleotides read TGTGCCAGCAGTTCAGGGGTTGGGGCTTCCTACAATGAGCAGTTCTTC. Amino acid sequence: CASSSGVGASYNEQFF.

The chain employs TRBV13 and TRBJ1-3, with a tentative D call TRBD1 (5 bases). The CDR3 spans 21 residues. Trimming left V 3 bases short and J 2 bases short, with 29 bases between. Germline-derived CDR1 and CDR2 are PRHDT and FYEKMQ (reference sequence). For the CDR3, the DNA is TGTGCCAGCAGCTTGTACAGGAACACCGGGGAGAGGAGCTTTCCTGGAAACACCATATATTTT. This translates into CASSLYRNTGERSFPGNTIYF.

This clonotype was counted at least ten times. The rearrangement joins TRBV20-1 to TRBJ1-6, with D possibly matching TRBD1 (6 bases). V dropped 1 base and J dropped 3 bases, with 13 bases sitting between them. Germline V gene data show CDR1 as DFQATT and CDR2 as SNEGSKA (reference sequence). This CDR3 spans 16 amino acids. The CDR3 DNA reads TGCAGTGCTAGAGGTCGGGACATCCTCTATAATTCACCCCTCCACTTT. Amino acid sequence: CSARGRDILYNSPLHF.

Remarks on this clonotype: A single base separates this from a much larger clone, so it may be a read error. The rearrangement uses TRBV20-1 and TRBJ2-7, with TRBD2 matching over 9 bases. The CDR3 totals 14 residues. From germline, CDR1 is DFQATT and CDR2 SNEGSKA (reference sequence). V shed 3 bases and J 5 bases; nucleotides not matched to a gene: 8. In DNA form, the CDR3 reads TGCAGTGCTAGGCCCAGTAGCGGGAGCAACGAGCAGTACTTC. It translates to CSARPSSGSNEQYF.

The J gene is TRBJ2-7, the V gene TRBV5-4; D might be TRBD2 (7 bases). V was shortened by 0 bases and J by 0 bases, with 10 bases between the two germline ends. Germline V lookup: CDR1 SGHNT, CDR2 YYREEE (reference sequence). The length of the CDR3 is 15 residues. The CDR3 region is CASSLGGGLSYEQYF. CDR3 bases: TGTGCCAGCAGCTTGGGCGGGGGCCTCTCCTACGAGCAGTACTTC.

The chain is built from TRBV20-1 and TRBJ2-7, with D hard to call. Germline CDR1 is DFQATT and CDR2 is SNEGSKA (reference sequence). The CDR3 is 14 amino acids. Trimming shortened V by 0 bases and J by 1 base, and 10 bases separated the two germline ends. The CDR3 sequence is CSARDTQKSYEQYF. CDR3 nucleotide sequence: TGCAGTGCTAGAGATACACAGAAATCCTACGAGCAGTACTTC.

The rearrangement links TRBV15 to TRBJ2-7; D is undetermined. The germline V gene encodes CDR1 LNHNV and CDR2 YYDKDF (reference sequence). The ends were cut back, 0 bases at V and 2 bases at J, with 8 bases in the middle. The CDR3 length is 14 residues. The CDR3 loop is CATSRDKGPYEQYF. The CDR3, as DNA: TGTGCCACCAGCAGAGACAAGGGTCCCTACGAGCAGTACTTC.

The V and J genes are TRBV7-9 and TRBJ1-3, with a tentative D call TRBD1 (6 bases). The V gene's germline CDR1 is SEHNR and CDR2 FQNEAQ (reference sequence). The CDR3 loop spans 15 amino acids. Trimming removed 6 bases from V and 2 bases from J, with 14 bases in between. CDR3 in amino acids: CASSLLGGAGNTIYF. Written as DNA, the CDR3 is TGTGCCAGCAGTTTATTGGGGGGCGCTGGAAACACCATATATTTT.

This clonotype was recorded many times. The V call is TRBV12-3 or TRBV12-4, the J call TRBJ1-1; D may be TRBD1 (6 bases). Deletions cut 6 bases from V and 5 bases from J, with 13 bases between. The CDR3 spans 13 residues. Written as DNA, the CDR3 is TGTGCCAGCAGCTACCAGGGGAAGACTGAAGCTTTCTTT. As protein: CASSYQGKTEAFF.

This clonotype appeared a few times. The genes are TRBV7-3 and TRBJ2-2; TRBD2 is a possible D gene (6 bases). The CDR3 length is 15 residues. The germline V and J ends were trimmed by 1 base and 1 base, with 7 bases remaining between them. Germline CDR1 reads SGHTA; CDR2 reads FQGTGA. CDR3 residues: CASSLNGGNTGELFF. In nucleotides, the CDR3 is TGTGCCAGCAGCTTAAACGGGGGGAACACCGGGGAGCTGTTTTTT. Supplemented by reference TRBV7-3 and TRBJ2-2, the full variable domain reads GAGVSQTPSNKVTEKGKYVELRCDPISGHTALYWYRQSLGQGPEFLIYFQGTGAADDSGLPNDRFFAVRPEGSVSTLKIQRTERGDSAVYLCASSLNGGNTGELFFGEGSRLTVL.

The rearrangement links TRBV10-3 to TRBJ1-5; possibly TRBD1 for D (5 bases). Trimming took off 4 bases at V and 2 bases at J, with 15 bases between the two ends. Germline V gene data show CDR1 as ENHRY and CDR2 as SYGVKD. This CDR3 is 16 amino acids long. The CDR3 loop reads CAISGVRGDRNQPQHF. In DNA form, the CDR3 reads TGTGCCATCAGTGGGGTAAGGGGCGACCGCAATCAGCCCCAGCATTTT.

In this sample, this clonotype turned up many times. The chain carries TRBV19 and TRBJ1-5; D not certain. Germline CDR1 and CDR2: LNHDA and SQIVND (reference sequence). The CDR3 contains 14 residues. V was trimmed by 1 base and J by 8 bases, leaving 12 bases between them. The CDR3 nucleotides read TGTGCCAGTAGTATAGGGCAGCTGAGTGAGCCCCAGCATTTT. Translating it yields CASSIGQLSEPQHF.

CDR3 sequence: CAWSLLAGAYEQYF. CDR3 DNA sequence: TGTGCCTGGAGTCTCCTAGCGGGAGCCTACGAGCAGTACTTC. The V and J genes are TRBV30 and TRBJ2-7; TRBD2 matches at 10 bases. The ends lost 2 bases at V and 2 bases at J; junction bases unmatched: 3. This CDR3 has 14 residues. Germline CDR1 is GTSNPN and CDR2 is SVGIG (reference sequence).